This T cell receptor (beta chain) is drawn from a study of cytomegalovirus exposure and HLA in healthy donors. Study overall: Across more than 350 genotyped donors, 81% landed in the Caucasian-associated ancestry cluster. General study points: Indistinguishability led to the exclusion of some V segments, TRBV6-2 and TRBV6-3 included. Sequencing artifact likely explains a cluster of highly shared sequence variants.

Details on this clone: Its antigen remains unidentified.

The germline CDR1 and CDR2 sequences are SNHLY and FYNNEI. This CDR3 comprises 15 residues. V was pared by 5 bases and J by 1 base, with 14 bases between. Vbeta (60) and Jbeta (13) primers were used in the PCR. Clones were read by immunoSEQ multiplex PCR, and TCRdb kept only the in-frame ones, dropping some. Among approximately 140,000 clones listed, roughly three quarters were seen once. Sequenced material: PBMCs. The chain recombines TRBV2 with TRBJ1-1, with D tentatively TRBD1 (6 bases). The receptor comes from a woman aged 18 to 35 in good health and CMV-seronegative. In nucleotides, the CDR3 is TGTGCCAGCAGTTATGGGGGGGCGAGGAACACTGAAGCTTTCTTT. Protein: CASSYGGARNTEAFF.